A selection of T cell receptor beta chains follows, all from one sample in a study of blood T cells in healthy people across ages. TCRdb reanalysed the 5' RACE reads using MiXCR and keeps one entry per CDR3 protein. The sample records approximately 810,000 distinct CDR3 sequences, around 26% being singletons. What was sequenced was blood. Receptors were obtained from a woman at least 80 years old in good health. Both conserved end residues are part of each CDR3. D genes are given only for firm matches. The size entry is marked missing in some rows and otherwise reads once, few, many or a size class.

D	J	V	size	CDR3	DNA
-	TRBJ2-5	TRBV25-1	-	CASTTPGGNEQYF	TGTGCCAGCACCACGCCGGGGGGCAATGAGCAGTACTTC
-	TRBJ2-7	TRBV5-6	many	CASSFSAGYYEQYF	TGTGCCAGCAGCTTTAGCGCAGGGTACTACGAGCAGTACTTC
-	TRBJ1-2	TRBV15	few	CATSRDTADHYGYTF	TGTGCCACCAGCAGAGATACGGCGGACCACTATGGCTACACCTTC
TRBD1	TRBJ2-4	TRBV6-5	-	CASSTWTGYGKNIQYF	TGTGCCAGCAGTACCTGGACAGGGTACGGCAAAAACATTCAGTACTTC
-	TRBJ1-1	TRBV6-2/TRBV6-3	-	CASRAWSGPGAFF	TGTGCCAGCAGAGCCTGGTCAGGCCCTGGAGCTTTCTTT
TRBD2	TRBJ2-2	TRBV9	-	CASSGGGPTGELFF	TGTGCCAGCAGCGGGGGGGGACCCACCGGGGAGCTGTTTTTT
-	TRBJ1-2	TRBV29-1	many	CSVEVPPNGYTF	TGCAGCGTTGAAGTACCTCCCAATGGCTACACCTTC
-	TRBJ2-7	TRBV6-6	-	CASGPRWADYEQYF	TGTGCCAGCGGACCCCGTTGGGCAGACTACGAGCAGTACTTC
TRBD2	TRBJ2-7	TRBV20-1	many	CSARKSGGDSAYEQYF	TGCAGTGCTAGAAAAAGCGGGGGGGATTCCGCTTACGAGCAGTACTTC
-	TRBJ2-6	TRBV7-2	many	CASSSGHASGANVLTF	TGTGCCAGCAGCTCCGGACATGCCTCTGGGGCCAACGTCCTGACTTTC
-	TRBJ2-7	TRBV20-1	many	CSARGGGYEQYF	TGCAGTGCTAGGGGTGGGGGGTACGAGCAGTACTTC